These T cell receptor beta chains were read from a single sample in a study of OX40 agonist ivuxolimab in advanced cancers. Method: immunoSEQ multiplex PCR; TCRdb's copy keeps in-frame clones and lacks some. In the table there are tens of thousands of clones, roughly nine tenths of which are singletons. The sample consisted of CD4+ or CD8+ T cells sorted from blood, taken in a trial of the OX40 agonist ivuxolimab. Receptors were obtained from an adult with an advanced solid tumor such as melanoma, head and neck, liver or kidney cancer. Both conserved end residues are part of each CDR3. Fields, in order: V gene, clone size, D gene, J gene, CDR3 protein, CDR3 DNA. A D gene is named only where the DNA matches it firmly. A row's size may be missing; if present it is once, few, many or a size class.

TRBV4-3,few,-,TRBJ2-2,CASSQATSTGELFF,TGCGCCAGCAGCCAAGCCACATCCACCGGGGAGCTGTTTTTT
TRBV5-1,-,-,TRBJ2-6,CASSLGGSGANVLTF,TGCGCCAGCAGCTTGGGCGGGTCGGGGGCCAACGTCCTGACTTTC
TRBV7-2,-,TRBD1,TRBJ2-2,CASSSRQGSSGELFF,TGTGCCAGCAGCTCAAGACAGGGATCATCCGGGGAGCTGTTTTTT
TRBV30,-,TRBD1,TRBJ1-1,CAWAGQPNTEAFF,TGTGCCTGGGCGGGACAGCCGAACACTGAAGCTTTCTTT
TRBV21-1,once,-,TRBJ2-3,CASSTGSTDTQYF,TGTGCCAGCAGCACTGGTAGCACAGATACGCAGTATTTT
TRBV7-2,-,-,TRBJ2-1,CASSQAGLGGYNEQFF,TGTGCCAGCAGCCAAGCTGGACTAGGGGGATACAATGAGCAGTTCTTC
TRBV6-5,-,-,TRBJ2-5,CASSYSRNQETQYF,TGTGCCAGCAGCTACTCCAGGAACCAAGAGACCCAGTACTTC
TRBV28,-,TRBD2,TRBJ2-7,CASSFLAGGLGPYF,TGTGCCAGCAGTTTTCTAGCGGGAGGCCTAGGGCCGTACTTC
TRBV11-2,-,TRBD2,TRBJ2-1,CASRGTSGFYNEQFF,TGTGCCAGCAGGGGGACTAGCGGATTCTACAATGAGCAGTTCTTC
TRBV19,-,-,TRBJ1-2,CASSIATGTGYGYTF,TGTGCCAGTAGTATAGCGACAGGAACTGGGTATGGCTACACCTTC
TRBV13,-,-,TRBJ2-2,CASSLDDTGELFF,TGTGCCAGCAGCTTAGATGACACCGGGGAGCTGTTTTTT
TRBV7-9,-,TRBD2,TRBJ2-7,CASSLSAGGAYEQYF,TGTGCCAGCAGCTTAAGTGCGGGAGGTGCCTACGAGCAGTACTTC
TRBV11-3,-,-,TRBJ1-4,CASSLPGNEKLFF,TGTGCCAGCAGCTTACCGGGGAATGAAAAACTGTTTTTT
TRBV4-3,-,TRBD2,TRBJ2-3,CASSQGWTSSTDTQYF,TGCGCCAGCAGCCAGGGTTGGACTAGTAGCACAGATACGCAGTATTTT
TRBV6-5,-,-,TRBJ2-1,CASSYAQIEFF,TGTGCCAGCAGTTACGCCCAAATCGAGTTCTTC
TRBV19,-,TRBD1,TRBJ2-1,CASSNGQGMHEQFF,TGTGCCAGTAGTAACGGACAGGGAATGCATGAGCAGTTCTTC
TRBV2,-,-,TRBJ1-2,CASSPKGYGYTF,TGTGCCAGCAGTCCCAAGGGCTATGGCTACACCTTC
TRBV4-3,-,TRBD1,TRBJ2-1,CASSRQGNPYNEQFF,TGCGCCAGCAGCCGACAGGGGAATCCCTACAATGAGCAGTTCTTC
TRBV28,-,-,TRBJ2-2,CASSLGSMRGELFF,TGTGCCAGCAGTCTAGGGTCGATGAGGGGGGAGCTGTTTTTT
TRBV7-9,-,-,TRBJ1-1,CASSHTEGGRETFF,TGTGCCAGCAGCCATACAGAGGGGGGCCGAGAGACTTTCTTT
TRBV6-1,-,TRBD1,TRBJ1-1,CASGYRGLNTEAFF,TGTGCCAGCGGCTACAGGGGGCTGAACACTGAAGCTTTCTTT
TRBV28,-,-,TRBJ2-7,CASGQFSYEQYF,TGTGCCAGCGGACAGTTCTCCTACGAGCAGTACTTC
TRBV23-1,-,-,TRBJ1-5,CASSHYRGRRFNQPQHF,TGCGCCAGCAGTCATTATAGGGGGAGAAGATTTAATCAGCCCCAGCATTTT
TRBV5-5,-,-,TRBJ2-1,CASSLRTSADEQFF,TGTGCCAGCAGCCTCCGGACATCTGCGGATGAGCAGTTCTTC
TRBV2,once,-,TRBJ2-1,CASNSDLYNEQFF,TGTGCCAGCAACAGCGACCTCTACAATGAGCAGTTCTTC
TRBV2,-,TRBD2,TRBJ2-7,CASSKGPAGGSYEQYF,TGTGCCAGCAGTAAGGGTCCAGCGGGAGGATCCTACGAGCAGTACTTC
TRBV7-2,-,-,TRBJ2-7,CASSLPGFEQYF,TGTGCCAGCAGCCTCCCGGGGTTCGAGCAGTACTTC
TRBV28,-,TRBD1,TRBJ1-4,CASSLPGTGGGKLFF,TGTGCCAGCAGTTTGCCCGGGACAGGGGGCGGAAAACTGTTTTTT
TRBV11-1,-,-,TRBJ2-1,CASRGDNEQFF,TGTGCCAGCAGGGGAGATAATGAGCAGTTCTTC
TRBV5-1,-,TRBD2,TRBJ2-3,CASSPGRTSGATDTQYF,TGCGCCAGCAGTCCGGGGAGAACTAGCGGGGCCACAGATACGCAGTATTTT
TRBV5-1,-,-,TRBJ2-3,CASSGPQKTDTQYF,TGCGCCAGCAGCGGTCCCCAAAAGACAGATACGCAGTATTTT
TRBV9,once,TRBD1,TRBJ2-2,CASSLQGTNTGELFF,TGTGCCAGCAGCCTACAGGGGACAAACACCGGGGAGCTGTTTTTT
TRBV9,once,-,TRBJ2-3,CASSAGLGGTDTQYF,TGTGCCAGCAGCGCGGGTTTGGGGGGCACAGATACGCAGTATTTT
TRBV28,-,-,TRBJ2-1,CASSSRAGEGVNEQFF,TGTGCCAGCAGTTCCCGGGCCGGAGAGGGGGTCAATGAGCAGTTCTTC
TRBV4-1,once,-,TRBJ1-5,CASSQGGGRRGYLPQHF,TGCGCCAGCAGCCAAGGGGGGGGCAGACGGGGCTACCTGCCCCAGCATTTT
TRBV2,-,TRBD2,TRBJ2-1,CASSEFGLAGYNEQFF,TGTGCCAGCAGTGAATTCGGACTAGCGGGTTACAATGAGCAGTTCTTC
TRBV18,-,-,TRBJ2-7,CASSPSEGPYEQYF,TGTGCCAGCTCACCAAGTGAAGGACCCTACGAGCAGTACTTC
TRBV28,-,-,TRBJ2-7,CASRGALTGHEQYF,TGTGCCAGCAGGGGGGCTCTGACCGGCCACGAGCAGTACTTC
TRBV5-1,-,-,TRBJ2-5,CANDRGVVGETQYF,TGCGCCAACGATAGAGGAGTAGTGGGTGAGACCCAGTACTTC
TRBV19,once,-,TRBJ2-2,CASTSGEIGELFF,TGTGCCAGTACGTCAGGGGAGATCGGGGAGCTGTTTTTT
TRBV28,-,-,TRBJ2-5,CASSFREFQETQYF,TGTGCCAGCAGCTTTAGGGAATTCCAAGAGACCCAGTACTTC
TRBV28,-,-,TRBJ2-3,CASSPHGTSTDTQYF,TGTGCCAGCAGCCCTCATGGCACCAGCACAGATACGCAGTATTTT
TRBV7-8,-,-,TRBJ2-5,CASSLWGTQYF,TGTGCCAGCAGCTTGTGGGGGACCCAGTACTTC
TRBV5-1,-,TRBD1,TRBJ2-5,CASSLGDREWEETQYF,TGCGCCAGCAGCTTGGGGGACAGGGAATGGGAAGAGACCCAGTACTTC
TRBV21-1,-,-,TRBJ1-6,CASSKALGSGQDRFWPLHF,TGTGCCAGCAGCAAAGCGCTCGGGTCCGGACAGGACCGTTTTTGGCCCCTCCACTTT
TRBV15,-,-,TRBJ1-4,CATSRVSSEKLFF,TGTGCCACCAGCAGAGTTAGTAGCGAAAAACTGTTTTTT
TRBV18,-,-,TRBJ2-5,CASSSTRTGQETQYF,TGTGCCAGCTCAAGTACAAGAACAGGACAAGAGACCCAGTACTTC
TRBV13,-,-,TRBJ1-1,CASSFLNGGAFF,TGTGCCAGCAGCTTCCTAAACGGAGGGGCTTTCTTT
TRBV7-2,-,-,TRBJ2-3,CASSEGVTADTQYF,TGTGCCAGCAGCGAGGGTGTAACCGCAGATACGCAGTATTTT
TRBV27,-,-,TRBJ2-5,CASSFRETQYF,TGTGCCAGCAGTTTTAGGGAGACCCAGTACTTC
TRBV7-2,-,TRBD1,TRBJ1-1,CASSARGHGMGNTEAFF,TGTGCCAGCAGCGCTAGGGGGCACGGAATGGGGAACACTGAAGCTTTCTTT
TRBV6-1,-,TRBD1,TRBJ2-3,CASSKDRTTDTQYF,TGTGCCAGCAGTAAGGACAGGACCACAGATACGCAGTATTTT
TRBV11-1,-,TRBD2,TRBJ2-7,CASSLLAVNYEQYF,TGTGCCAGCAGCTTACTAGCGGTTAATTACGAGCAGTACTTC
TRBV27,-,TRBD1,TRBJ1-6,CASSISFGTGGRSYNSPLHF,TGTGCCAGCAGTATCTCGTTCGGGACAGGGGGCAGATCCTATAATTCACCCCTCCACTTT